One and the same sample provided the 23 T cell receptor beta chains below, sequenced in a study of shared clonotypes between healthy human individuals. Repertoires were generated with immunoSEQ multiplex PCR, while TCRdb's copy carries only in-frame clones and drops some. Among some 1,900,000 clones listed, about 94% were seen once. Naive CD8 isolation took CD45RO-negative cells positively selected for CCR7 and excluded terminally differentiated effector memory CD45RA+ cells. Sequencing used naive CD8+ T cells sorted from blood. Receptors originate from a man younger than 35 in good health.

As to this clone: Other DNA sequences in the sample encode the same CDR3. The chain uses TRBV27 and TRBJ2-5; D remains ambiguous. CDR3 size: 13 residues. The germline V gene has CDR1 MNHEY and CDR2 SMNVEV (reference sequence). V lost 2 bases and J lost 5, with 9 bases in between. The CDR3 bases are TGTGCCAGCAGTTTAGGGGTCGGCGAGACCCAGTACTTC. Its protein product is CASSLGVGETQYF.

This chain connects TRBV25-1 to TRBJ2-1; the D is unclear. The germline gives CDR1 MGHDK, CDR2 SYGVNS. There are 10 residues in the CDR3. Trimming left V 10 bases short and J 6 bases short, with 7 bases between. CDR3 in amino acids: CATFSNEQFF. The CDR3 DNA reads TGTGCCACCTTCAGCAATGAGCAGTTCTTC.

The CDR3 is CASSFPGVPGEQYF. CDR3 coding DNA: TGTGCCAGCAGTTTTCCGGGCGTTCCAGGCGAGCAGTACTTC. This chain links TRBV28 with TRBJ2-7; D gene unclear. Germline V lookup: CDR1 MDHEN, CDR2 SYDVKM. Trimming stripped 3 bases from V and 6 bases from J, with 15 bases between. The CDR3 length is 14 residues.

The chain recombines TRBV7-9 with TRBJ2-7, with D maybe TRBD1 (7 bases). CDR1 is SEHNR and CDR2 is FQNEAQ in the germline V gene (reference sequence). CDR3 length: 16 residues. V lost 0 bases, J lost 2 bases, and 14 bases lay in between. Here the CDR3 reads CASSLAGGQGAYEQYF. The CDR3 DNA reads TGTGCCAGCAGCTTAGCAGGGGGGCAGGGGGCCTACGAGCAGTACTTC.

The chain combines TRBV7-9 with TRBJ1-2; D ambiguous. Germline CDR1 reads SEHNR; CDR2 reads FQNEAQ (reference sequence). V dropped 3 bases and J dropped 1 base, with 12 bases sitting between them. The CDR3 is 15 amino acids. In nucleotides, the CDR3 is TGTGCCAGCAGCTTGACGGGGAACTTTAACTATGGCTACACCTTC. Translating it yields CASSLTGNFNYGYTF.

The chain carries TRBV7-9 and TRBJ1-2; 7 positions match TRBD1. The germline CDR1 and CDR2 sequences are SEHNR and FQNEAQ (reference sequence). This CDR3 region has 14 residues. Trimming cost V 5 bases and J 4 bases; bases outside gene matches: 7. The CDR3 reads CASSDGDRPYGYTF. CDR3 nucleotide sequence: TGTGCCAGCAGCGACGGGGACAGACCCTATGGCTACACCTTC.

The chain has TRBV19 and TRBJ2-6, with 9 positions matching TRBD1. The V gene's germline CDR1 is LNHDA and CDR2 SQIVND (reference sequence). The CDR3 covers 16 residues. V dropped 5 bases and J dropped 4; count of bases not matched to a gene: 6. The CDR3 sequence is CASSPGQGAGANVLTF. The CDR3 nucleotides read TGTGCCAGTAGTCCGGGACAGGGCGCCGGGGCCAACGTCCTGACTTTC. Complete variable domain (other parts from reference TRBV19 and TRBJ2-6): DGGITQSPKYLFRKEGQNVTLSCEQNLNHDAMYWYRQDPGQGLRLIYYSQIVNDFQKGDIAEGYSVSREKKESFPLTVTSAQKNPTAFYLCASSPGQGAGANVLTFGAGSRLTVL.

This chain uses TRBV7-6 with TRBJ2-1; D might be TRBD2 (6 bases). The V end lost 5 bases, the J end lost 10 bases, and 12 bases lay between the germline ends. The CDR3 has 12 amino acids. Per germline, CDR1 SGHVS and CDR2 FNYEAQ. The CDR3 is CASSPPGGEQFF. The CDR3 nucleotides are TGTGCCAGCAGCCCCCCCGGGGGAGAGCAGTTCTTC.

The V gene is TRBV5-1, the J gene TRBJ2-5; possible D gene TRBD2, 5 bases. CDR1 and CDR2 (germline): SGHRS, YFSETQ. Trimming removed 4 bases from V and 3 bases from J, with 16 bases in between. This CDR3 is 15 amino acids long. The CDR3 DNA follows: TGCGCCAGCAGCCGGACGGGGTTCGCCGAAGAGACCCAGTACTTC. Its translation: CASSRTGFAEETQYF.

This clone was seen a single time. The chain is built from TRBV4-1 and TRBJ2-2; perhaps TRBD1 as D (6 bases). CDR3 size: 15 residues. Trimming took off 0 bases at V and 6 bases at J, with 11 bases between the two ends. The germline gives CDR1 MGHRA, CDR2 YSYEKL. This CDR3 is CASSQDRGWAGELFF. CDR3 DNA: TGCGCCAGCAGCCAAGACAGGGGATGGGCCGGGGAGCTGTTTTTT.

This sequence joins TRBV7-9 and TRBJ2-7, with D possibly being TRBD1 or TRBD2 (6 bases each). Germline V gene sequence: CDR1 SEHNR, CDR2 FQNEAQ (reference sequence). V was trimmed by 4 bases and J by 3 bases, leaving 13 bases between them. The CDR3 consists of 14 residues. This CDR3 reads CASSSKGDFYEQYF. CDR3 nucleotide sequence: TGTGCCAGCAGCTCGAAGGGGGACTTCTACGAGCAGTACTTC.

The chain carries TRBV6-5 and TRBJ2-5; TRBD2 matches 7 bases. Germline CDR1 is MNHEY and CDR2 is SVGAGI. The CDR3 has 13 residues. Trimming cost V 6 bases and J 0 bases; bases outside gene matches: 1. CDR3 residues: CASSGLDQETQYF. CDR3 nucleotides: TGTGCCAGCAGCGGACTAGACCAAGAGACCCAGTACTTC.

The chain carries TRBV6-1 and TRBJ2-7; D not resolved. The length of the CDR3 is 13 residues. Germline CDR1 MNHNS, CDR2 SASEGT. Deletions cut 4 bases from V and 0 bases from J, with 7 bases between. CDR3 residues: CASSVAPSYEQYF. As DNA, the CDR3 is TGTGCCAGCAGTGTGGCACCCTCCTACGAGCAGTACTTC.

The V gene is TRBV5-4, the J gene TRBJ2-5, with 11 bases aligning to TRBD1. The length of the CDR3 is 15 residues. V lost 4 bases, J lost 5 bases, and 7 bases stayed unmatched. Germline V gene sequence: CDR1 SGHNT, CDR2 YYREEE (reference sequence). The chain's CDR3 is CASSTRTGGDETQYF. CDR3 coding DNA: TGTGCCAGCAGCACACGGACAGGGGGCGATGAGACCCAGTACTTC.

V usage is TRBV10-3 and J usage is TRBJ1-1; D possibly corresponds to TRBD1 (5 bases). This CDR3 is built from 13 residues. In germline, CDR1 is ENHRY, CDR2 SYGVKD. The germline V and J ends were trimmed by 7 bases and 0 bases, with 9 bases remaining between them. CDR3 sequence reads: CAIMGGVNTEAFF. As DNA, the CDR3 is TGTGCCATCATGGGGGGGGTGAACACTGAAGCTTTCTTT.

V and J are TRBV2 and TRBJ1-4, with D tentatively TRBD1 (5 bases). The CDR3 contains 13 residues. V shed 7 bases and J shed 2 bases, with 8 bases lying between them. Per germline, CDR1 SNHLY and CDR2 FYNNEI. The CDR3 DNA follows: TGTGCCAGCAAGGGGTGGACTAATGAAAAACTGTTTTTT. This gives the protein CASKGWTNEKLFF.

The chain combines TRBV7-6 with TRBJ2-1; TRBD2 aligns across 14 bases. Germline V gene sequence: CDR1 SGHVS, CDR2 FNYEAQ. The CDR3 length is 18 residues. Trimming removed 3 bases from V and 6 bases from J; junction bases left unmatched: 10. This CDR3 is CASSLFPGLAGEANEQFF. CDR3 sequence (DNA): TGTGCCAGCAGCTTGTTCCCGGGACTAGCGGGAGAAGCCAATGAGCAGTTCTTC.

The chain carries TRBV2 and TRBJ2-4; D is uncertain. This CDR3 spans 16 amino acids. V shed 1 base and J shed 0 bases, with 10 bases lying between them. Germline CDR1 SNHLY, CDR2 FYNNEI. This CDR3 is CASSEVGSVAKNIQYF. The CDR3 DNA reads TGTGCCAGCAGTGAAGTTGGGTCGGTAGCCAAAAACATTCAGTACTTC.

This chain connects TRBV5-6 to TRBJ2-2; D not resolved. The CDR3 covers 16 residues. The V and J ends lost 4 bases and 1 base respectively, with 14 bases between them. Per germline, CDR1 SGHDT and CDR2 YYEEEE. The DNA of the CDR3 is TGTGCCAGCAGCCTTAAGACGGGCTGGAACACCGGGGAGCTGTTTTTT. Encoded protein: CASSLKTGWNTGELFF.

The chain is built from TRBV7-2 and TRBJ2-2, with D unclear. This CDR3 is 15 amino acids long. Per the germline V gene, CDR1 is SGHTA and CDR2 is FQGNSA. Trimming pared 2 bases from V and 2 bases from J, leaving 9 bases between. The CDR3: CASSLYPINTGELFF. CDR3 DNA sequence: TGTGCCAGCAGCTTATATCCAATTAACACCGGGGAGCTGTTTTTT.

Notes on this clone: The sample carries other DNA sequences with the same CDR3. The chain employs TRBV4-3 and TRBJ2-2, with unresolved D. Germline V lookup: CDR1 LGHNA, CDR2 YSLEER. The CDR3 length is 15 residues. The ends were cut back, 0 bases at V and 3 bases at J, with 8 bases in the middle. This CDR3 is CASSQDPGDTGELFF. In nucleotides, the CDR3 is TGCGCCAGCAGCCAAGATCCAGGTGACACCGGGGAGCTGTTTTTT.

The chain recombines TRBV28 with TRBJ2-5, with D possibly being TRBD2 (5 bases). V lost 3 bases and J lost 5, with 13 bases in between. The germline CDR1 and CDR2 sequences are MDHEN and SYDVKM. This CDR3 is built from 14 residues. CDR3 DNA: TGTGCCAGCAGTTTGCGGCTAGCTGACGAGACCCAGTACTTC. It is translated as CASSLRLADETQYF.

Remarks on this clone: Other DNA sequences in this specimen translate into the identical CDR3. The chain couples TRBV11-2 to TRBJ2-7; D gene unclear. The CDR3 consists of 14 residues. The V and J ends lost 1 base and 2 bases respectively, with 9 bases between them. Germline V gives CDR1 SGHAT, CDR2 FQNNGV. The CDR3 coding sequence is TGTGCCAGCAGCTTAGGTGGCACCACCTACGAGCAGTACTTC. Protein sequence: CASSLGGTTYEQYF. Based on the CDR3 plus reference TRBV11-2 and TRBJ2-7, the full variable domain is EAGVAQSPRYKIIEKRQSVAFWCNPISGHATLYWYQQILGQGPKLLIQFQNNGVVDDSQLPKDRFSAERLKGVDSTLKIQPAKLEDSAVYLCASSLGGTTYEQYFGPGTRLTVT.